Following are 24 T cell receptor beta chains from one sample sequenced in a study of T cell repertoires in cytomegalovirus infection. The antigens these receptors bind are not known. TCRdb ran MiXCR on the reads and lists one entry per CDR3 protein. The data contain 100,000 to 150,000 distinct CDR3 sequences, roughly a quarter of them singletons. The sample comprised PBMCs, sequenced either directly or after in vitro stimulation (not recorded which). Source of these receptors: a human donor in good health (CMV status not recorded). Some clones in this sample may be carry-over from other donors' samples.

This clonotype occurred a few times. V gene TRBV7-9 combines with J gene TRBJ1-1; D gene uncertain. The CDR3 covers 16 residues. V was trimmed by 1 base and J by 1 base, leaving 13 bases between them. Germline CDR1 reads SEHNR; CDR2 reads FQNEAQ (reference sequence). This chain's CDR3 is CASSLGLGGENTEAFF. CDR3 in DNA: TGTGCCAGCAGCTTAGGACTTGGTGGAGAGAACACTGAAGCTTTCTTT. Variable domain in full (rest from reference TRBV7-9 and TRBJ1-1): DTGVSQNPRHKITKRGQNVTFRCDPISEHNRLYWYRQTLGQGPEFLTYFQNEAQLEKSRLLSDRFSAERPKGSFSTLEIQRTEQGDSAMYLCASSLGLGGENTEAFFGQGTRLTVV.

The chain employs TRBV7-9 and TRBJ2-6; D gene unclear. Germline CDR1 reads SEHNR; CDR2 reads FQNEAQ (reference sequence). The V and J ends lost 2 bases and 0 bases respectively, with 11 bases between them. The CDR3 sequence is 17 residues long. For the CDR3, the DNA is TGTGCCAGCAGCTTAAGTTCGGGTTACTCTGGGGCCAACGTCCTGACTTTC. It yields the protein CASSLSSGYSGANVLTF.

This chain uses TRBV15 with TRBJ2-1; D unclear. The CDR3 consists of 17 residues. The V gene's germline CDR1 is LNHNV and CDR2 YYDKDF (reference sequence). The V end was cut by 0 bases, the J end by 0 bases, with 12 bases between. CDR3 protein: CATSRDRGSSSYNEQFF. The CDR3, as DNA: TGTGCCACCAGCAGAGATCGCGGCTCCAGCTCCTACAATGAGCAGTTCTTC.

This clonotype was recorded once. The CDR3 is CASSSSTSGSADTQYF. The CDR3 DNA follows: TGTGCCAGCAGTTCCTCGACTAGCGGGAGCGCAGATACGCAGTATTTT. V is TRBV27 and J is TRBJ2-3, with 12 positions matching TRBD2. Germline CDR1 is MNHEY and CDR2 is SMNVEV (reference sequence). The CDR3 sequence is 16 residues long. The V and J ends lost 4 bases and 4 bases, in that order; junction bases with no gene match: 6.

This clonotype was seen a handful of times. V is TRBV19 and J is TRBJ2-2; TRBD2 matches 7 bases. CDR1 is LNHDA, CDR2 SQIVND, per germline (reference sequence). Losses at the gene ends were 1 base for V and 5 bases for J; bases not matched to a gene: 4. CDR3 length equals 15 residues. CDR3 sequence: CASSIARLATGELFF. CDR3 DNA sequence: TGTGCCAGTAGTATAGCTAGACTAGCTACCGGGGAGCTGTTTTTT.

There are a few counts of this clonotype. This chain uses TRBV20-1 with TRBJ1-2; 9 bases are shared with TRBD1. CDR3 length equals 14 residues. V dropped 3 bases and J dropped 5; count of bases not matched to a gene: 7. Germline V gene data show CDR1 as DFQATT and CDR2 as SNEGSKA (reference sequence). The DNA for the CDR3 is TGCAGTGCTAGTCACAGGGGGCGAGAGTATGGCTACACCTTC. It yields the protein CSASHRGREYGYTF.

This clonotype has only a few counts. The CDR3 region is CASSPRLAGHNEQFF. CDR3 nucleotide sequence: TGTGCCAGCAGCCCCCGACTAGCGGGGCACAATGAGCAGTTCTTC. The chain links TRBV7-2 to TRBJ2-1; 11 bases are a match to TRBD2. The CDR3 is 15 amino acids. Germline V gene data show CDR1 as SGHTA and CDR2 as FQGNSA. With V trimmed by 5 bases and J by 5 bases, 5 bases remained unmatched.

This chain joins TRBV4-1 and TRBJ1-3; 10 bases match TRBD1. The junction had 3 bases not matched to a gene; V was cut back by 0 bases and J by 4 bases. Germline values: CDR1 MGHRA, CDR2 YSYEKL. The length of the CDR3 is 16 residues. This CDR3 is CASSQDRTGGGNTIYF. In DNA, the CDR3 is TGCGCCAGCAGCCAAGACCGGACAGGGGGAGGAAACACCATATATTTT.

The chain uses TRBV5-5 and TRBJ1-6; 7 nucleotides agree with TRBD1. The CDR3 extends over 15 amino acids. Germline CDR1 and CDR2: SGHKS and YYEKEE (reference sequence). J gave up 7 bases and V 2 bases, and 6 bases lay outside the gene matches. In DNA, the CDR3 is TGTGCCAGCAGCTTACAGGGGTTATGGAATTCACCCCTCCACTTT. It encodes CASSLQGLWNSPLHF.

The V gene is TRBV28, the J gene TRBJ2-3; D not resolved. The CDR3 spans 15 residues. CDR1 and CDR2 from the germline V gene are MDHEN and SYDVKM. The V end lost 6 bases, the J end lost 3 bases, and 16 bases lay between the germline ends. CDR3 in amino acids: CASSRAESRTDTQYF. In DNA form, the CDR3 reads TGTGCCAGCAGCCGCGCGGAGAGCAGGACAGATACGCAGTATTTT.

This clonotype has more than one count but fewer than ten. The chain combines TRBV7-2 with TRBJ2-3; the D call may be TRBD1 or TRBD2 (5 bases each). V was shortened by 4 bases and J by 5 bases, with 19 bases between the two germline ends. The CDR3 has 16 amino acids. Germline V gives CDR1 SGHTA, CDR2 FQGNSA. CDR3 loop: CASSSSGTRVGDTQYF. DNA of the CDR3: TGTGCCAGCAGCTCCTCCGGGACCCGAGTGGGAGATACGCAGTATTTT.

The chain combines TRBV6-6 with TRBJ2-7; D gene ambiguous. The ends were cut back, 4 bases at V and 3 bases at J, with 13 bases in the middle. Germline assignment: CDR1 MNHNY and CDR2 SVGAGI (reference sequence). This CDR3 has 14 amino acids. CDR3 bases: TGTGCCAGCAGTTCCGGTGGTGGCAGCTACGAGCAGTACGTC. Translating gives CASSSGGGSYEQYV.

This clonotype was counted at least ten times. The V and J genes are TRBV7-6 and TRBJ2-1; D not resolved. Trimming cost V 1 base and J 6 bases, with 1 base left between them. Germline V gene data show CDR1 as SGHVS and CDR2 as FNYEAQ. The CDR3 has 11 amino acids. The CDR3, as DNA: TGTGCCAGCAGCTTAGTCAATGAGCAGTTCTTC. Amino acids: CASSLVNEQFF.

This clonotype was observed a few times. This chain uses TRBV6-2 or TRBV6-3 with TRBJ1-5; D gene uncertain. V gave up 6 bases and J gave up 3 bases, with 18 bases separating them. Germline lookup yields CDR1 MNHEY and CDR2 SVGEGT. The CDR3 runs to 16 residues. CDR3 loop: CASRNGVDIFNQPQHF. CDR3 coding DNA: TGTGCCAGCAGGAATGGGGTCGACATCTTCAATCAGCCCCAGCATTTT.

This sequence joins TRBV28 and TRBJ1-2, with D unresolved. CDR1 and CDR2 (germline): MDHEN, SYDVKM. Trimming left V 4 bases short and J 3 bases short, with 12 bases between. This CDR3 spans 14 amino acids. The CDR3 coding sequence is TGTGCCAGCAGTTCTTCAATGACGGACTATGGCTACACCTTC. Translated, it gives CASSSSMTDYGYTF.

This clonotype was seen many times. CDR3 sequence: CASSLSGLETQYF. The CDR3 coding sequence is TGTGCCAGCAGCCTTAGCGGGCTAGAGACCCAGTACTTC. This chain joins TRBV7-2 and TRBJ2-5, with 7 nucleotides matching TRBD2. Germline-derived CDR1 and CDR2 are SGHTA and FQGNSA. V was clipped by 5 bases and J by 4 bases; unmatched bases: 4. The CDR3 has 13 amino acids.

The chain uses TRBV12-3 or TRBV12-4 and TRBJ2-1; 7 bases line up with TRBD1. The CDR3 has 12 residues. V shed 4 bases and J 8 bases; nucleotides not matched to a gene: 2. This chain's CDR3 is CASSSQGDEQFF. DNA for the CDR3: TGTGCCAGCAGTTCCCAGGGGGATGAGCAGTTCTTC.

This clonotype was counted a few times. The chain joins TRBV5-4 to TRBJ2-1; TRBD2 aligns across 8 bases. Germline trimming cut 2 bases from V and 10 bases from J; bases unmatched to any gene: 5. The V gene's germline CDR1 is SGHNT and CDR2 YYREEE (reference sequence). This CDR3 has 13 amino acids. CDR3 coding DNA: TGTGCCAGCAGCTTTGCGGGAGGTACGGAGCAGTTCTTC. It specifies CASSFAGGTEQFF.

This clonotype was detected a few times. This chain uses TRBV11-3 with TRBJ1-3; D call uncertain. V was trimmed by 5 bases and J by 4 bases, leaving 15 bases between them. This CDR3 is built from 15 residues. Germline V gene data show CDR1 as SGHNT and CDR2 as YENEEA. CDR3 loop: CASSRGRITGNTIYF. The CDR3 DNA follows: TGTGCCAGCAGCCGAGGGCGGATAACGGGAAACACCATATATTTT.

The V gene is TRBV11-2, the J gene TRBJ2-2; the D is unclear. The CDR3 is 15 amino acids. Germline CDR1 SGHAT, CDR2 FQNNGV. V lost 7 bases, J lost 2 bases, and 14 bases lay in between. In nucleotides, the CDR3 is TGTGCCAGCAAGCGCCGGCTGACAAACACCGGGGAGCTGTTTTTT. This gives the protein CASKRRLTNTGELFF.

This clonotype was counted at least ten times. The V gene is TRBV15, the J gene TRBJ1-5, with D perhaps TRBD1 (5 bases). The CDR3 runs to 15 residues. Per germline, CDR1 LNHNV and CDR2 YYDKDF (reference sequence). V was cut by 2 bases and J by 7 bases, with 15 bases left in between. The CDR3 is CATSRSQQGDQPQHF. In DNA form, the CDR3 reads TGTGCCACCAGCAGATCCCAACAAGGGGACCAGCCCCAGCATTTT.

V and J are TRBV19 and TRBJ2-1, with 7 bases that match TRBD2. The CDR3 contains 16 residues. Germline CDR1 LNHDA, CDR2 SQIVND (reference sequence). After removal of 10 bases from V and 7 bases from J, the junction contained 19 bases not matched to a gene. Written as DNA, the CDR3 is TGTGCCACTATGAAATGGTGGGGGGGAGAGGGGAATGAGCAGTTCTTC. It is translated as CATMKWWGGEGNEQFF.

The chain combines TRBV20-1 with TRBJ1-6; 7 bases line up with TRBD1. Trimming took 3 bases from V and 14 from J; bases not matched to a gene: 10. The CDR3 sequence is 13 residues long. Looked up from germline, CDR1 is DFQATT and CDR2 is SNEGSKA (reference sequence). The CDR3 here is CSARPQGDGSLHF. Here the CDR3 DNA reads TGCAGTGCTAGGCCCCAGGGGGATGGTTCCCTCCACTTT.

The V gene is TRBV28, the J gene TRBJ2-3, with unresolved D. The CDR3 spans 17 residues. Germline V gene data show CDR1 as MDHEN and CDR2 as SYDVKM. Trimming took 6 bases from V and 0 from J, leaving 19 bases between them. The CDR3 DNA reads TGTGCCAGCAGGCCTCGCAGGCAGGTCTGGAGCACAGATACGCAGTATTTT. Protein product: CASRPRRQVWSTDTQYF.